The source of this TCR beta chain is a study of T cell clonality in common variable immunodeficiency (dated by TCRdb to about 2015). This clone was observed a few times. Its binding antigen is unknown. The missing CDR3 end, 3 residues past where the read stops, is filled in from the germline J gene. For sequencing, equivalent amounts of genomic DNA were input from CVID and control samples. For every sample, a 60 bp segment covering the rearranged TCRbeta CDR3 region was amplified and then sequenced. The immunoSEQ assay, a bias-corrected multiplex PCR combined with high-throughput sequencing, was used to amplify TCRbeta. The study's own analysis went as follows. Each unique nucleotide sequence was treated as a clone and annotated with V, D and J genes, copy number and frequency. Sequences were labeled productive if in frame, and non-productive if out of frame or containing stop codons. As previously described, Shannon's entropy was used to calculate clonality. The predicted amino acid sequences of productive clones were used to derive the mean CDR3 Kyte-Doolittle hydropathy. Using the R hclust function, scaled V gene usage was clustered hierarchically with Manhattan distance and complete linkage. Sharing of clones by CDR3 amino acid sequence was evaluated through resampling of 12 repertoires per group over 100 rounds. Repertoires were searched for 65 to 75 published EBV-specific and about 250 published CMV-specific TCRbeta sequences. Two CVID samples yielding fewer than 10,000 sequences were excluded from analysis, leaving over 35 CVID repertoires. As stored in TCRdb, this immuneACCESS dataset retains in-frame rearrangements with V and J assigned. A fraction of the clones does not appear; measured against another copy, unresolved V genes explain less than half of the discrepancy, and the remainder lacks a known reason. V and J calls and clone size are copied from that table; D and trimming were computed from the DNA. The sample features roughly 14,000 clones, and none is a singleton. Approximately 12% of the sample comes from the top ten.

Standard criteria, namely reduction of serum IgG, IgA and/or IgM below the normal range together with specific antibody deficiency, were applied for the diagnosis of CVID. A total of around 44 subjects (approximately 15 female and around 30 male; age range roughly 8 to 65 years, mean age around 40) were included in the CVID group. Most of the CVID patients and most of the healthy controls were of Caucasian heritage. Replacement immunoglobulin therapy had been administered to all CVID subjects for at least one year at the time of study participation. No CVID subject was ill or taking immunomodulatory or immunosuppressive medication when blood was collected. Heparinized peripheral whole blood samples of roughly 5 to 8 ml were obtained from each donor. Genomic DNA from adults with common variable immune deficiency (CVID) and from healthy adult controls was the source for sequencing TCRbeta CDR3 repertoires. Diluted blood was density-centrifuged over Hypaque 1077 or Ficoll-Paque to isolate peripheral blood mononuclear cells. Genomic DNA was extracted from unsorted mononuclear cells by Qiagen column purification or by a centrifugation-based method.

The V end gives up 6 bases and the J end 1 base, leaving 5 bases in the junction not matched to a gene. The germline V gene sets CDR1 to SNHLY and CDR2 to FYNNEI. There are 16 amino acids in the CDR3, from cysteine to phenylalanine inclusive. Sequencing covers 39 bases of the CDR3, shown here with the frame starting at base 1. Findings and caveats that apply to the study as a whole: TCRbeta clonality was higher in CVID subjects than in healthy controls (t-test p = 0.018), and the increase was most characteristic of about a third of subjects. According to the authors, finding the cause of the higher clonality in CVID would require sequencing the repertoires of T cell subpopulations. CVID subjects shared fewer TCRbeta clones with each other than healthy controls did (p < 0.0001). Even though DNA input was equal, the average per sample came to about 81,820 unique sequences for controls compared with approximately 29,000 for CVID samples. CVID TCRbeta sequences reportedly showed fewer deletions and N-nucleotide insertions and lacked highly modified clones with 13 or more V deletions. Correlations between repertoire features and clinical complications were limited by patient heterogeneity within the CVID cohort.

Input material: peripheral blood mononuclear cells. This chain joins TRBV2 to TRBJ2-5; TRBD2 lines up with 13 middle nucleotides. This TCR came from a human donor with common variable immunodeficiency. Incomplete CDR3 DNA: TGTGCCAGCAGCTCGGGACTAGCGGGACGCCAAGAGACC. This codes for CASSSGLAGRQET. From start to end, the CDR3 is CASSSGLAGRQETQYF.